This entry lists 8 T cell receptor beta chains sequenced from one sample in a study of T cells in Graves' hyperthyroidism and ophthalmopathy. The source material, RNA transcripts, was used to amplify TCR beta CDR3 regions. The HTBI set primed first-round TCR CDR3 RT-PCR. MiXCR, applied by TCRdb to the multiplex PCR reads, yields one record per CDR3 protein. Of about 400,000 distinct CDR3 sequences listed, roughly 15% were seen once; the top ten hold approximately 19%. The source material was blood. All receptors come from a woman aged 55-69 years with Graves' ophthalmopathy.

The CDR3 reads CASSLDRSFFITSGSQETQYF. CDR3 in DNA: TGTGCCAGCAGCCTGGACAGGTCCTTTTTCATTACTAGCGGGAGCCAAGAGACCCAGTACTTC. The genes are TRBV7-9 and TRBJ2-5, with 11 bases matching TRBD2. This CDR3 region has 21 residues. Trimming took 5 bases from V and 1 from J; bases not matched to a gene: 21. In germline, CDR1 is SEHNR, CDR2 FQNEAQ (reference sequence).

The genes are TRBV5-1 and TRBJ1-1, with a weak D call TRBD1 (5 bases). The CDR3 loop spans 14 amino acids. V lost 2 bases and J lost 4, with 12 bases in between. Germline V gives CDR1 SGHRS, CDR2 YFSETQ. The CDR3 loop is CASSFVSGGTEAFF. The CDR3, as DNA: TGCGCCAGCAGCTTTGTCTCGGGGGGCACTGAAGCTTTCTTT.

The chain recombines TRBV10-2 with TRBJ2-1; TRBD2 matches 10 bases. V was clipped by 3 bases and J by 10 bases; unmatched bases: 9. The CDR3 runs to 15 residues. Germline V gene lookup returns CDR1 WSHSY and CDR2 SAAADI. The CDR3 DNA follows: TGCGCCAGCAGTGAAGTGTTAGCGGGAGGCCCGGAGCAGTTCTTC. Encoded protein: CASSEVLAGGPEQFF.

Only one count was recorded for this clonotype. A much larger clonotype is one base distant, so this may be a read error. J is TRBJ2-7 and V is TRBV10-2; tentatively, D is TRBD2 (5 bases). Germline V CDR1 and CDR2: WSHSY, SAAADI. The CDR3 is 15 amino acids. The CDR3 DNA reads TGCGCCAGCAGAACGACGGGGTTGGGTCCCTACGAGCAGTGCTTC. It encodes CASRTTGLGPYEQCF.

Ten or more counts support this clonotype. The chain employs TRBV24-1 and TRBJ2-1; 10 nucleotides align to TRBD2. The CDR3 runs 14 residues. The germline gives CDR1 KGHDR, CDR2 SFDVKD. Trimming cost V 4 bases and J 8 bases; bases outside gene matches: 4. This chain's CDR3 is CATSESSGRHEQFF. The CDR3, as DNA: TGTGCCACCAGTGAATCTAGCGGGAGACATGAGCAGTTCTTC.

Many counts were recorded for this clonotype. The rearrangement joins TRBV7-8 to TRBJ2-5, with D possibly being TRBD1 (5 bases). This CDR3 is built from 14 residues. V dropped 1 base and J dropped 2 bases, with 8 bases sitting between them. Germline CDR1 and CDR2: SGHVS and FQNEAQ. CDR3 sequence (DNA): TGTGCCAGCAGCTTAGGGACACTTCAAGAGACCCAGTACTTC. Translating gives CASSLGTLQETQYF.

The rearrangement links TRBV10-2 to TRBJ2-1; no clear D gene. CDR3 length equals 11 residues. V was trimmed by 9 bases and J by 3 bases, leaving 6 bases between them. Germline CDR1 is WSHSY and CDR2 is SAAADI. The CDR3 coding sequence is TGCGCCAGTCTGCTCTACAATGAGCAGTTCTTC. Its translation: CASLLYNEQFF.

This clonotype has ten or more counts. This chain connects TRBV5-1 to TRBJ2-7, with TRBD2 matching over 14 bases. Trimming took 5 bases from V and 5 from J; bases not matched to a gene: 3. The CDR3 extends over 14 amino acids. In germline, CDR1 is SGHRS, CDR2 YFSETQ. CDR3 in amino acids: CASRVGLAGDEQYF. CDR3 in DNA: TGCGCCAGCAGAGTGGGACTAGCGGGAGACGAGCAGTACTTC.